This TCR beta chain was profiled in a study of T cells in Graves' hyperthyroidism and ophthalmopathy. The study's findings and limits: Stable hyperthyroidism and ophthalmopathy were separated using 13 V-J signatures.

Notes on this clonotype: Antigen unknown. A single base separates this from a much larger clone, so it may be a read error.

Using RNA transcripts as the source, TCR beta CDR3 regions were amplified. During a first-round RT-PCR of the TCR CDR3, the HTBI primer set was used. TCRdb recomputed calls from the multiplex PCR reads with MiXCR, one row per CDR3 protein. The sample consists of approximately 640,000 distinct CDR3 sequences, just under 45% of them appearing once. The V gene's germline CDR1 is SNHLY and CDR2 FYNNEI. CDR3 length equals 14 residues. The diagnoses drew upon clinical symptoms, serum thyroxine and TRAb, thyroid ultrasound and orbital computed tomography. Material for sequencing was peripheral blood or thyroid tissue (not recorded which). This sequence originates from an adult man with Graves' disease, either hyperthyroidism or ophthalmopathy (not recorded which). The chain recombines TRBV2 with TRBJ1-4, with D maybe TRBD1 (5 bases). CDR3 DNA sequence: TGTGTCAGCTTCGGCAGGGACCTGGATGAAAAACTGTTTTTT. This encodes CVSFGRDLDEKLFF.